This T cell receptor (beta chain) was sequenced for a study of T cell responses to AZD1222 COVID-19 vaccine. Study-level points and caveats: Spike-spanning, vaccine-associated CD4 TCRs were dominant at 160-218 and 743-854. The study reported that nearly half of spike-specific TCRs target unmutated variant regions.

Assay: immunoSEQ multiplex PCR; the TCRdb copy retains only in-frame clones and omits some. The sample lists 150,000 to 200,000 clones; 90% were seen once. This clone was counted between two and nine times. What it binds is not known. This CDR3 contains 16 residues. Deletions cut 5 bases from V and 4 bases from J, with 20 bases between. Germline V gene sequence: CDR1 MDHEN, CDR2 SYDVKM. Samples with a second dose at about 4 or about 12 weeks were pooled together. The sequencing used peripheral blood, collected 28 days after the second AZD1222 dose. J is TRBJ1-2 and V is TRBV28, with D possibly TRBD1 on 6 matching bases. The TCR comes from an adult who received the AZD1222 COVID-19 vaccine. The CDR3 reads CASSAPPGTPSYGYTF. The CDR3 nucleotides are TGTGCCAGCAGTGCCCCCCCCGGGACACCAAGCTATGGCTACACCTTC.